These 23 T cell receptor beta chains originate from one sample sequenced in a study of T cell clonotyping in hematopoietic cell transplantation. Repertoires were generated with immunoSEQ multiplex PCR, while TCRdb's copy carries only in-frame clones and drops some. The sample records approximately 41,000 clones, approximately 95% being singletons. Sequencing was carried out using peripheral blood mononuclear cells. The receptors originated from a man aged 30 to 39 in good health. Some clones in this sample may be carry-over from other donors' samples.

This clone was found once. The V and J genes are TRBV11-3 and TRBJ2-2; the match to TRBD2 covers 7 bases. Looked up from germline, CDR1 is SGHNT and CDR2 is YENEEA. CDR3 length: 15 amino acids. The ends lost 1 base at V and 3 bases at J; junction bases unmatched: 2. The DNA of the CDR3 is TGTGCCAGCAGCTTAGGAGCGGGGTACACCGGGGAGCTGTTTTTT. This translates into CASSLGAGYTGELFF.

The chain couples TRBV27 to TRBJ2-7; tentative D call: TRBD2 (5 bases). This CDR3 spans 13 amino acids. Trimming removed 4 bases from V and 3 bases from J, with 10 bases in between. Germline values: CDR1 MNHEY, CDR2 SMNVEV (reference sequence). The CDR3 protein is CASSSGGGYEQYF. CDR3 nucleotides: TGTGCCAGCAGTTCAGGTGGAGGCTACGAGCAGTACTTC.

The CDR3 DNA reads as TGTGCCAGCAGCTCAGGGACAGGGCGCACAGATACGCAGTATTTT. Translating gives CASSSGTGRTDTQYF. The chain links TRBV11-2 to TRBJ2-3, with TRBD1 matching 9 bases. The CDR3 has 15 amino acids. Germline CDR1 SGHAT, CDR2 FQNNGV. The ends lost 4 bases at V and 1 base at J; junction bases unmatched: 3.

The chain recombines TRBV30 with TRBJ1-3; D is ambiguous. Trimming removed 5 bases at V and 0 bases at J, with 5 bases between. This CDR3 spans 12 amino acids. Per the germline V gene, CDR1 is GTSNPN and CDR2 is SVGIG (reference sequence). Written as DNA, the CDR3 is TGTGCCTGGGGCACCTCTGGAAACACCATATATTTT. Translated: CAWGTSGNTIYF. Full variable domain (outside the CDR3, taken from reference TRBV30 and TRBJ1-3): SQTIHQWPATLVQPVGSPLSLECTVEGTSNPNLYWYRQAAGRGLQLLFYSVGIGQISSEVPQNLSASRPQDRQFILSSKKLLLSDSGFYLCAWGTSGNTIYFGEGSWLTVV.

In DNA, the CDR3 is TGCAGCGGGGGCGAGACGTACGAGCAGTACTTC. It yields the protein CSGGETYEQYF. This chain connects TRBV29-1 to TRBJ2-7, with D maybe TRBD1 (5 bases). Trimming took off 7 bases at V and 4 bases at J, with 11 bases between the two ends. CDR1 is SQVTM, CDR2 ANQGSEA, per germline. There are 11 residues in the CDR3.

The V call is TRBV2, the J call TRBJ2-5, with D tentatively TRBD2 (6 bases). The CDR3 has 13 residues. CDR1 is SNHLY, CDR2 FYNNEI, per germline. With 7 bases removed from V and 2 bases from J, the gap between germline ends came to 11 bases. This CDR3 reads CASTEGIQETQYF. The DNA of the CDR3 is TGTGCCAGCACGGAGGGGATACAAGAGACCCAGTACTTC.

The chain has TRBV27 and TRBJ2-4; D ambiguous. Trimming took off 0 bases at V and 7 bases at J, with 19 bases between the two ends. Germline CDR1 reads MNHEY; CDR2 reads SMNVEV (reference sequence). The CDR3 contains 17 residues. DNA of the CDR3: TGTGCCAGCAGTTTATCCCTACCTCTACCTAACGAGAACATTCAGTACTTC. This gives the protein CASSLSLPLPNENIQYF.

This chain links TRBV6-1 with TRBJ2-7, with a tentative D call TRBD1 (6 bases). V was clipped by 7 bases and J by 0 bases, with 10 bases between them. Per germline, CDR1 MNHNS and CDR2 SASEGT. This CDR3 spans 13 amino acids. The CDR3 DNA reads TGTGCCAGCACCCGACAGGCCTCCTACGAGCAGTACTTC. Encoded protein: CASTRQASYEQYF.

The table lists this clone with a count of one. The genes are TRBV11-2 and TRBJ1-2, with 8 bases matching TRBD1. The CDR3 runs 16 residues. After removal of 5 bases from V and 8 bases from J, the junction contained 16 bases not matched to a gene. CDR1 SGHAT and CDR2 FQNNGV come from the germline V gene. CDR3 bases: TGTGCCAGCAGCACAGGCATGGCAGGGGGCCGGGAGGGCTACACCTTC. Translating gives CASSTGMAGGREGYTF.

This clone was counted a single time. The CDR3 DNA is TGTGCCAGCAGCCCCCTCGGGACAGTATCAGGGGATACGCAGTATTTT. This codes for CASSPLGTVSGDTQYF. The chain carries TRBV14 and TRBJ2-3, with 7 positions matching TRBD1. There are 16 residues in the CDR3. Germline CDR1 and CDR2: SGHDN and FVKESK. The V and J ends lost 4 bases and 6 bases, in that order; junction bases with no gene match: 13.

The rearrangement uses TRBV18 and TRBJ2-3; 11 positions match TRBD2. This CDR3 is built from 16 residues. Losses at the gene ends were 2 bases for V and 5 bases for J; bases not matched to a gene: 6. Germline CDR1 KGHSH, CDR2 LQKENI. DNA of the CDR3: TGTGCCAGCTCACCAGTTAGCGGGGGGGCCGTAGATACGCAGTATTTT. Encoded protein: CASSPVSGGAVDTQYF.

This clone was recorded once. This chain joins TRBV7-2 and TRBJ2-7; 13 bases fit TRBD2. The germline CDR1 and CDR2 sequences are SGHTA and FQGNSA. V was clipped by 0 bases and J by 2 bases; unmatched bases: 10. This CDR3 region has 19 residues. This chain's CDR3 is CASSLASSLAGGPAYEQYF. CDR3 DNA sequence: TGTGCCAGCAGCTTAGCCTCGTCACTAGCGGGAGGGCCGGCCTACGAGCAGTACTTC.

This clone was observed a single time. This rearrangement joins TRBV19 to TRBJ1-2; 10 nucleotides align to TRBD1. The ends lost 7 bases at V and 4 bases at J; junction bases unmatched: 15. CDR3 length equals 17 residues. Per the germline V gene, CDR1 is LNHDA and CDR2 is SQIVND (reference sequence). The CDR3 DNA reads TGTGCCAGTAAAGAAGGGACAGGGGTTTCCCCCTCCTATGGCTACACCTTC. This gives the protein CASKEGTGVSPSYGYTF.

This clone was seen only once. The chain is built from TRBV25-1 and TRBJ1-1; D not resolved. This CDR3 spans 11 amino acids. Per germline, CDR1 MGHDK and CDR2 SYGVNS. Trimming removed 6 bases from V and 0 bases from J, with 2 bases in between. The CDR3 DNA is TGTGCCAGCAGCGTGAACACTGAAGCTTTCTTT. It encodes CASSVNTEAFF.

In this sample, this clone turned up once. CDR3 residues: CAWRAVGGDGPYEQYF. CDR3 coding DNA: TGTGCCTGGAGGGCCGTGGGCGGGGACGGTCCCTACGAGCAGTACTTC. This sequence joins TRBV30 and TRBJ2-7, with a tentative D call TRBD2 (6 bases). The germline V gene encodes CDR1 GTSNPN and CDR2 SVGIG (reference sequence). V dropped 3 bases and J dropped 2 bases, with 20 bases sitting between them. The CDR3 spans 16 residues.

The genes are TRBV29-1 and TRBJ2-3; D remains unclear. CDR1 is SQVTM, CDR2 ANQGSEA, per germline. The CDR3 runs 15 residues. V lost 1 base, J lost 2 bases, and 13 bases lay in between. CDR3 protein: CSVEGSVEHTDTQYF. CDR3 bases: TGCAGCGTTGAAGGATCTGTCGAGCACACAGATACGCAGTATTTT.

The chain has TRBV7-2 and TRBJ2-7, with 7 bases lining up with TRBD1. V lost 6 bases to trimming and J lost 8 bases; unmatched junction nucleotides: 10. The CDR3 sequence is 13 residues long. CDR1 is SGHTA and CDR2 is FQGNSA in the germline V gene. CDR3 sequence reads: CASRRPGQDKQYF. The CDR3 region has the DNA TGTGCCAGCAGACGGCCCGGACAGGATAAGCAGTACTTC. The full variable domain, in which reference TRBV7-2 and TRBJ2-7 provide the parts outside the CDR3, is GAGVSQSPSNKVTEKGKDVELRCDPISGHTALYWYRQSLGQGLEFLIYFQGNSAPDKSGLPSDRFSAERTGGSVSTLTIQRTQQEDSAVYLCASRRPGQDKQYFGPGTRLTVT.

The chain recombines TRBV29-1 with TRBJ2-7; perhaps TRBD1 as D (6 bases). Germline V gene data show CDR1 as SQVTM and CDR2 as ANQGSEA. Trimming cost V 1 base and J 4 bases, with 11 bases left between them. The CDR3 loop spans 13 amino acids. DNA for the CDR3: TGCAGCGTTGAAGGCCAGGGGCAGTACGAGCAGTACTTC. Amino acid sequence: CSVEGQGQYEQYF.

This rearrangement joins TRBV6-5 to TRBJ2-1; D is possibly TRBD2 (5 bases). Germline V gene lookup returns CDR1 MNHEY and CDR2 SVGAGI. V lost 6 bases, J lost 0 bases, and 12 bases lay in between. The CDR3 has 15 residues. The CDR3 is CASSTDSPSYNEQFF. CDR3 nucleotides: TGTGCCAGCAGCACGGACTCTCCCTCCTACAATGAGCAGTTCTTC.

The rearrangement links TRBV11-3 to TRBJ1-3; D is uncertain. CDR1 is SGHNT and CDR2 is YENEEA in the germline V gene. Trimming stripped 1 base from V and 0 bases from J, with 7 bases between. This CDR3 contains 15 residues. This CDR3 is CASSLADNSGNTIYF. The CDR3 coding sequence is TGTGCCAGCAGCTTAGCAGACAACTCTGGAAACACCATATATTTT.

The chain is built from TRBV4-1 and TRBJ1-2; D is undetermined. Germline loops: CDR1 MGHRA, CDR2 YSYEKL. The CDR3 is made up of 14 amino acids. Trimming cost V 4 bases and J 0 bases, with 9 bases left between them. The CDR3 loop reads CASSPRAANYGYTF. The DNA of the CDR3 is TGCGCCAGCAGCCCTCGTGCAGCTAACTATGGCTACACCTTC.

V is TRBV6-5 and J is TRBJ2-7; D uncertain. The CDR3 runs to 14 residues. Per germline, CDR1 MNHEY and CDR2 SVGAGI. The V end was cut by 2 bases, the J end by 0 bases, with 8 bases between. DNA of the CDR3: TGTGCCAGCAGTTACGGTGGGAACTCCTACGAGCAGTACTTC. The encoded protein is CASSYGGNSYEQYF.

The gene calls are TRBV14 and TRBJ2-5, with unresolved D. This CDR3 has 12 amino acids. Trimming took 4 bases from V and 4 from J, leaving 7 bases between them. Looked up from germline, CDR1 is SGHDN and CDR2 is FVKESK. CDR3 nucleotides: TGTGCCAGCAGCCGTCCCTTAGAGACCCAGTACTTC. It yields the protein CASSRPLETQYF.